Listed here is a single T cell receptor beta chain. This entry comes from a study of cytomegalovirus exposure and HLA in healthy donors. This CDR3 region has 11 residues. V dropped 4 bases and J dropped 7 bases, with 6 bases sitting between them. Germline values: CDR1 SGHRS, CDR2 YFSETQ. Profiled with immunoSEQ multiplex PCR; TCRdb holds only in-frame clones, not every one. The sample shows about 180,000 clones, around 85% of them seen only once. This sequence originates from a man aged 18 to 29 in good health and CMV-seropositive. The sample taken for sequencing was PBMCs. The chain has TRBV5-1 and TRBJ2-1; maybe TRBD1 (6 bases). The CDR3 reads CASSGQNEQFF. The CDR3 DNA follows: TGCGCCAGCAGCGGACAGAATGAGCAGTTCTTC.